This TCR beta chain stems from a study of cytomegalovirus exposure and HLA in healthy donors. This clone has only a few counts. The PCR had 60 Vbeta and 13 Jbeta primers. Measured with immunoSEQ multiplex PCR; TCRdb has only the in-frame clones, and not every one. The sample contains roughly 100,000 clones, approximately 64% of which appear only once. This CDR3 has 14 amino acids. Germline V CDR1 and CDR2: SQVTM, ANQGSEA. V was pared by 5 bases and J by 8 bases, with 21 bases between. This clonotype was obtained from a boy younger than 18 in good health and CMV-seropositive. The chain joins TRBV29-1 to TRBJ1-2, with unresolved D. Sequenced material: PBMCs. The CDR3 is CSVTPGVGQEGYTF. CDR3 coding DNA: TGCAGCGTTACCCCCGGGGTAGGTCAGGAGGGCTACACCTTC.